The rows below give T cell receptor beta chains drawn from one sample of a study of type 1 regulatory T cells. Their target antigens are unknown. TCRdb ran MiXCR on the reads and lists one entry per CDR3 protein. The repertoire holds tens of thousands of distinct CDR3 sequences, with less than 25% as singletons. Sequenced input: cultured type 1 regulatory T (Tr1) cells, either the whole culture or a sorted fraction (not recorded which). These receptors all stem from a human donor in good health. CDR3s include the opening cysteine and the closing phenylalanine or tryptophan. D genes are given only for firm matches. Clone size appears in some rows only: once, few, many, or a class for an expanded clone.

j_call clone_size v_call d_call cdr3_nt cdr3_aa
TRBJ1-5 few TRBV6-1 - TGTGCCAGCAGGGGTTCACAGCCCCAGCATTTT CASRGSQPQHF
TRBJ1-2 - TRBV20-1 - TGCAGTGCTCCAGAGGGCGCTAACTATGGCTACACCTTC CSAPEGANYGYTF
TRBJ2-3 few TRBV7-5 - - CISVPEAPGTTGYAVF
TRBJ1-2 many TRBV7-8 - TGTGCCAGCAGCTGGAGCATTGGGGGCGGCGGTGGCTACACCTTC CASSWSIGGGGGYTF
TRBJ2-4 few TRBV7-9 TRBD1 TGTGCCAGCAGCAAGAGGGGGGCGGACAGGGCGGATCTTCAGTACTTC CASSKRGADRADLQYF
TRBJ1-5 - TRBV25-1 - TGTGCCAGCAGTGCGAAGGGGGGGAGAGGTCAGCCCCAGCATTTT CASSAKGGRGQPQHF
TRBJ1-5 few TRBV5-1 - TGCGCCAGCAGCTTAGGCAGCACGGGCAATCAGCCCCAGCATTTT CASSLGSTGNQPQHF
TRBJ2-7 - TRBV10-3 - TGTGCCATCAGTGAGTCGCTATTGAGAGGGGAGCAGTACTTC CAISESLLRGEQYF
TRBJ1-5 - TRBV29-1 - TGCAGCGTTGGGCAGGGTGGGGATCAGCCCCAGCATTTT CSVGQGGDQPQHF
TRBJ2-4 - TRBV30 TRBD1 TGTGCTGTCGGGGGGACAGGGAAGGGCGGCATTCAGTACTTC CAVGGTGKGGIQYF
TRBJ2-1 few TRBV7-2 - TGTGCCAGCAGCCCCCGGAGAGGAGGAGTCAATGAGCAGTTCTTC CASSPRRGGVNEQFF
TRBJ2-1 - TRBV20-1 TRBD2 TGCAGTGTACTAGCGGGAGTTGAGCAGTTCTTC CSVLAGVEQFF
TRBJ2-2 - TRBV7-2 - TGTGCCAGCAGCTCTGTCCCCGTTACCGGGGAGCTGTTTTTT CASSSVPVTGELFF
TRBJ1-1 - TRBV30 - TGTGCCTCGACTGAAGCTTTCTTT CASTEAFF
TRBJ1-1 few TRBV9 TRBD1 TGTGCCAGCACCTCAGGGGGCCCAAACACTGAAGCTTTCTTT CASTSGGPNTEAFF
TRBJ2-1 - TRBV12-3/TRBV12-4 - TGTGCCAGCAGCCGACCCGGGATCCACAATGAGCAGTTCTTC CASSRPGIHNEQFF
TRBJ1-2 few TRBV7-9 - TGTGCCAGCAGCTTCCCGGGGGGTAACACCTTC CASSFPGGNTF
TRBJ1-2 few TRBV12-3/TRBV12-4 - TGTGCCAGCAGTTTCTGGGGGGGTGGCTACACCTTC CASSFWGGGYTF
TRBJ2-1 few TRBV20-1 - TGCAGTGCTAGATTTATCTACAATGAGCAGTTCTTC CSARFIYNEQFF
TRBJ1-2 - TRBV28 - TGTGCCAGCTCACCTTGGGGCTCCTGGGGCTACACCTTC CASSPWGSWGYTF
TRBJ2-5 - TRBV11-3 TRBD2 TGTGCCAGCAGCTTGGGGGCAGCGGGGGGAATTCAAGAGACCCAGTACTTC CASSLGAAGGIQETQYF
TRBJ1-2 many TRBV7-8 TRBD1 TGTGCCAGCAGCTCATACGGGGGACAGGGGATGTCCGGCTACACCTTC CASSSYGGQGMSGYTF
TRBJ1-1 - TRBV18 TRBD1 TGTGCCAGCTCACACTCGCAGGACAGGGCGGTATATGCTGAAGCTTTCTTT CASSHSQDRAVYAEAFF
TRBJ2-3 - TRBV10-3 - TGTGCCATCAGTGCTGTTAAGGCAGGGCGAAGAACAGATACGCAGTATTTT CAISAVKAGRRTDTQYF
TRBJ2-5 few TRBV7-2 TRBD1 TGTGCCAGCAGCCTCAGACAGGGCCAAGAGACCCAGTACTTC CASSLRQGQETQYF
TRBJ2-3 many TRBV29-1 TRBD2 TGCAGCGTCCTCCCGACTAGCGGGGATCCTCACCTTTTT CSVLPTSGDPHLF
TRBJ1-1 - TRBV7-9 TRBD1 TGTGCCAGCAGCCCGGTGACAGGGATGAACACTGAAGCTTTCTTT CASSPVTGMNTEAFF
TRBJ2-3 - TRBV12-3/TRBV12-4 TRBD1 TGTGCCAGCAGTTTCGAGACAGGGGGAGGCACAGATACGCAGTATTTT CASSFETGGGTDTQYF
TRBJ2-7 few TRBV12-3/TRBV12-4 TRBD1 TGTGCCAGCAGTCCCGGGACAGGATCCTACGAGCAGTACTTC CASSPGTGSYEQYF
TRBJ2-1 many TRBV29-1 TRBD2 TGCAGCGTTTCCGGACTAGCGGGAGCTTTGGCTGAGCAGTTCTTC CSVSGLAGALAEQFF
TRBJ1-6 few TRBV12-3/TRBV12-4 - TGTGCCAGCAGCTTAGACACAGTCGGAGATAATTCACCCCTCCACTTT CASSLDTVGDNSPLHF
TRBJ2-6 - TRBV5-1 - TGCGCCAGCAGCCTAGCTGGGGCCAACGTCCCGACTTTC CASSLAGANVPTF
TRBJ2-7 - TRBV5-1 TRBD2 TGCGCCAGCAGCTTAATAGCGGGAGGATCGTACGAGCAGTACTTC CASSLIAGGSYEQYF
TRBJ2-1 few TRBV3-1 TRBD2 TGTGCCAGCAGCCAGGACGGGAGGGCCGGGGAAGAGCAGTTCTTC CASSQDGRAGEEQFF
TRBJ1-1 - TRBV2 - TGTGCCAGCAGTGAAGCGCTTCGTAGGGGGGGGATCATGAACACTGAAGCTTTCTTT CASSEALRRGGIMNTEAFF
TRBJ1-6 - TRBV5-1 - TGCGCCAGCAGCCCCGCGGGACGGATAAATAATTCACCCCTCCACTTT CASSPAGRINNSPLHF
TRBJ2-3 many TRBV5-1 TRBD1 TGCGCCAGCAGCCCGGACGGGACAGGGGGCATGAATACGCAGTATTTT CASSPDGTGGMNTQYF
TRBJ1-5 few TRBV5-1 - TGCGCCAGCAGCTATGATCCCGGGGGTTTCAATCAGCCCCAGCATTTT CASSYDPGGFNQPQHF
TRBJ2-5 many TRBV7-2 - TGTGCCAGCAGCCCTCAGACAGGGAGGGGAGAGACCCAGTACTTC CASSPQTGRGETQYF
TRBJ2-1 medium-sized TRBV20-1 TRBD2 TGCAGTGCTTTAAGCGGGAGCCTTTCCTACAATGAGCAGTTCTTC CSALSGSLSYNEQFF
TRBJ1-1 - TRBV7-2 TRBD1 TGTGCCAGCAGCTATGCCCACAGGGGAGACACTGAAGCTTTCTTT CASSYAHRGDTEAFF
TRBJ1-4 few TRBV5-1 - TGCGCCAGCAGCTTCCAGGGTGGAAATGAAAAACTGTTTTTT CASSFQGGNEKLFF
TRBJ1-1 - TRBV27 - TGTGCCAGCGGGCCCTTGCCGAACACTGAAGCTTTCTTT CASGPLPNTEAFF